This record concerns one T cell receptor beta chain sequence. The method was immunoSEQ multiplex PCR; TCRdb's version includes in-frame clones alone and lacks a portion of them. The sample lists 150,000 to 200,000 clones; about 89% were seen once. V trimming: 2 bases; J trimming: 6 bases; junction bases outside the gene matches: 14. The CDR3 runs 17 residues. Germline-derived CDR1 and CDR2 are LGHDT and YNNKEL (reference sequence). These data originate in a study of T cell responses to AZD1222 COVID-19 vaccine. The chain recombines TRBV3-1 (or the pseudogene TRBV3-2) with TRBJ2-7; 9 bases line up with TRBD1. Sequencing used peripheral blood, obtained on day 0 of MenACWY control vaccination. The sequence derives from an adult in good health. The CDR3 loop reads CASSQSSRDRARGEQYF. As DNA, the CDR3 is TGTGCCAGCAGCCAAAGCTCCCGGGACAGGGCCCGTGGCGAGCAGTACTTC.